The clone carrying this TCR beta chain was counted many times. The antigen is undetermined. Germline V lookup: CDR1 MDHEN, CDR2 SYDVKM. V was shortened by 5 bases and J by 7 bases, with 17 bases between the two germline ends. The CDR3 covers 14 residues. What was amplified from RNA transcripts were TCR beta CDR3 regions. HTBI primers were employed in a first-round RT-PCR of the TCR CDR3. TCRdb called the multiplex PCR reads again in MiXCR, with one record for every CDR3 protein. This sample has roughly 560,000 distinct CDR3 sequences, with roughly 15% found just once. Each ophthalmopathy patient scored at least 3 on the Clinical Activity Score and at least 4 on NOSPECS grade, with duration under 3 months. The PBMCs were taken from 10 ml of fresh peripheral blood. This sample is drawn from a study of T cells in Graves' hyperthyroidism and ophthalmopathy. Points from the study as a whole: Most clonotypes expanded in thyroid above 0.001 were likewise present in blood. Ophthalmopathy and stable hyperthyroidism were told apart by a 13 V-J model.

V gene TRBV28 combines with J gene TRBJ1-2; D is possibly TRBD1 (6 bases). The receptor comes from a woman in her forties with Graves' ophthalmopathy. Sequencing was performed on blood. Here the CDR3 DNA reads TGTGCCAGCAGTACAGGGAGGGGTAGAAGTGGCTACACCTTC. Its translation is CASSTGRGRSGYTF.